Listed below are T cell receptor beta chains from one sample, sequenced in a study of T cell repertoires in cytomegalovirus infection. TCRdb ran MiXCR on the reads and lists one entry per CDR3 protein. The table shows some 800,000 distinct CDR3 sequences, with 32% occurring only once. These TCRs' antigens remain unknown. The sample consisted of cultured CD8+ T cells from PBMCs, taken from culture after CMV antigen stimulation. The receptors originated from a human donor in good health (CMV status not recorded). Some clones in this sample may be carry-over from other donors' samples. Both conserved end residues are part of each CDR3. Each record gives: J gene, V gene, CDR3 protein.

j_call: TRBJ2-1; v_call: TRBV6-1; cdr3_aa: CASKEQLYNEQFF
j_call: TRBJ2-5; v_call: TRBV7-9; cdr3_aa: CASSLRGREKETQYF
j_call: TRBJ2-1; v_call: TRBV12-3/TRBV12-4; cdr3_aa: CASSFSRDEQFF
j_call: TRBJ2-1; v_call: TRBV4-1; cdr3_aa: CASSPPKKDGEQFF
j_call: TRBJ2-3; v_call: TRBV2; cdr3_aa: CASSEADRQYF
j_call: TRBJ2-5; v_call: TRBV7-6; cdr3_aa: CVSSFWVQETQYF
j_call: TRBJ2-1; v_call: TRBV20-1; cdr3_aa: CSGAGGGNEQFF
j_call: TRBJ1-6; v_call: TRBV7-6; cdr3_aa: CASSAPGQSSYNSPLHF
j_call: TRBJ2-1; v_call: TRBV28; cdr3_aa: CASRRGNHEQFF
j_call: TRBJ2-7; v_call: TRBV10-3; cdr3_aa: CAISGDPRDEQYF
j_call: TRBJ2-4; v_call: TRBV6-1; cdr3_aa: CASSEVELTGRDIQYF
j_call: TRBJ2-1; v_call: TRBV6-5; cdr3_aa: CASSPHGGIYNEQFF
j_call: TRBJ1-4; v_call: TRBV4-1; cdr3_aa: CASSPGPGGEKLFF
j_call: TRBJ2-3; v_call: TRBV2; cdr3_aa: CASSDGGGATDTQYF
j_call: TRBJ2-3; v_call: TRBV4-2; cdr3_aa: CASSPEQGGRTDTQYF
j_call: TRBJ1-5; v_call: TRBV12-3/TRBV12-4; cdr3_aa: CASNNTTGLNQPQHF
j_call: TRBJ2-3; v_call: TRBV4-1; cdr3_aa: CASSQLVRSTDTQYF
j_call: TRBJ2-1; v_call: TRBV9; cdr3_aa: CASSPLVDEQFF
j_call: TRBJ1-1; v_call: TRBV29-1; cdr3_aa: CSVEPTGGNTEAFF
j_call: TRBJ1-1; v_call: TRBV4-1; cdr3_aa: CASSQDKRASLAEAFF
j_call: TRBJ2-3; v_call: TRBV9; cdr3_aa: CASSVGTDRRTDTQYF
j_call: TRBJ1-6; v_call: TRBV6-8; cdr3_aa: CASSYASWRDSRGRGSPLHF
j_call: TRBJ2-1; v_call: TRBV6-6; cdr3_aa: CASSAPGETYNEQFF